This TCR beta chain came from a study of identical twins. Template switching supplied a universal primer site; unique molecular identifiers were carried on the cDNA. TCRdb reprocessed the 5' RACE reads with MiXCR, giving one entry per CDR3 protein. The sample has 700,000 or so distinct CDR3 sequences; over 8.5% are singletons. This CDR3 is 14 amino acids long. V was cut by 4 bases and J by 4 bases, with 11 bases left in between. Germline V gives CDR1 LGHNA, CDR2 YSLEER. These records were also assigned to another study, of yellow fever vaccine responses in identical twins.

This chain connects TRBV4-3 to TRBJ2-1; possibly TRBD2 for D (5 bases). This receptor was obtained from a woman under 30 in good health. Sequencing was carried out using PBMCs. Written as DNA, the CDR3 is TGCGCCAGCAGCCGGTCACTAGATTACAATGAGCAGTTCTTC. Amino acids: CASSRSLDYNEQFF.